The T cell receptor beta chain described here comes from a study of CD8+ T cells in alopecia areata. Treatment reported: oral pan-JAK inhibitor, 5-10 mg twice daily. PBMCs were stained for CD3, CD4 and CD8, and CD4+ and CD8+ T cells were sorted. Germline-derived CDR1 and CDR2 are SGHVS and FNYEAQ. The CDR3 loop spans 13 amino acids. V gave up 3 bases and J gave up 9 bases, with 14 bases separating them. Concerning this clone: Antigen specificity is unknown.

Following extraction, RNA underwent reverse transcription to cDNA, which served as the sequencing template. Using immunoSEQ multiplex PCR, the repertoire was profiled, and TCRdb retains in-frame clones only, with some absent. The sample yields roughly 200,000 clones, roughly 50% seen once. Study-wide results and caveats: Clonality in the scalp and expanded CD8+ clones ranked among the top 100 were significantly decreased by tofacitinib. Scalp samples also yield sequences of resident alphabeta T cells from normal skin.

This sequence joins TRBV7-6 and TRBJ2-5, with D possibly being TRBD2 (6 bases). This specimen was CD8+ T cells sorted from blood, taken at week 24, from a patient treated with tofacitinib. The TCR comes from a human donor with alopecia areata. The CDR3 region has the DNA TGTGCCAGCAGCTTCGGACCCGGCGGGGCCCAGTACTTC. This sequence encodes CASSFGPGGAQYF.